Following are 30 T cell receptor beta chains from one sample sequenced in a study of CD8+CD57+ T cells in acquired aplastic anemia. Patients chosen for sequencing had shown CD8+CD57+ cell expansion by flow cytometry. Genomic DNA provided the template from which TCR beta VDJ and CDR3 profiles were obtained. Via MiXCR, TCRdb re-called the reads, giving one row per CDR3 protein. The profile shows 450,000 to 550,000 distinct CDR3 sequences, around 30% of them singletons. Sequencing was done on a sample of sorted CD4+, CD8+, or CD8+CD57+ T cells (not recorded which) from PBMCs. These receptors were collected from a human donor with aplastic anemia.

This clonotype was seen more than once but under ten times. V and J are TRBV7-2 and TRBJ2-2, with no clear D. Trimming stripped 4 bases from V and 4 bases from J, with 7 bases between. Per germline, CDR1 SGHTA and CDR2 FQGNSA. The CDR3 contains 13 residues. The CDR3 here is CASSSIRTGELFF. The CDR3 coding sequence is TGTGCCAGCAGCTCCATCCGCACCGGGGAGCTGTTTTTT.

The chain recombines TRBV10-3 with TRBJ1-6; 7 nucleotides match TRBD1. The CDR3 spans 16 residues. The germline V gene has CDR1 ENHRY and CDR2 SYGVKD. The junction had 11 bases not matched to a gene; V was cut back by 10 bases and J by 2 bases. For the CDR3, the DNA is TGTGCCAGCAGCGACCGACAGGGCCCCTATAATTCACCCCTCCACTTT. Amino acid sequence: CASSDRQGPYNSPLHF.

The J gene is TRBJ1-2, the V gene TRBV15, with 11 bases matching TRBD1. The CDR3 has 16 amino acids. The germline V gene encodes CDR1 LNHNV and CDR2 YYDKDF (reference sequence). V was pared by 1 base and J by 1 base, with 2 bases of the junction left unmatched. CDR3 in DNA: TGTGCCACCAGCAGAGGGACAGGGGGCAGTAACTATGGCTACACCTTC. Amino acids: CATSRGTGGSNYGYTF.

This clonotype was seen ten or more times. The genes are TRBV9 and TRBJ1-5, with 7 bases lining up with TRBD1. The germline gives CDR1 SGDLS, CDR2 YYNGEE. The CDR3 covers 14 residues. V gave up 4 bases and J gave up 6 bases; unmatched junction bases: 7. CDR3 loop: CASSLTGKGQPQHF. Written as DNA, the CDR3 is TGTGCCAGCAGCCTGACAGGGAAAGGTCAGCCCCAGCATTTT.

This chain connects TRBV12-3 or TRBV12-4 to TRBJ2-5; no clear D. The CDR3 has 13 residues. V dropped 1 base and J dropped 5 bases, with 8 bases sitting between them. The CDR3 sequence is CASSLERWETQYF. Written as DNA, the CDR3 is TGTGCCAGCAGTTTAGAGCGCTGGGAGACCCAGTACTTC.

This clonotype was observed many times. V usage is TRBV2 and J usage is TRBJ1-2; D remains ambiguous. The CDR3 spans 14 residues. Germline assignment: CDR1 SNHLY and CDR2 FYNNEI. V was clipped by 1 base and J by 6 bases, with 12 bases between them. In nucleotides, the CDR3 is TGTGCCAGCAGTGAAGAACCGAACGGTAATGGCTACACCTTC. This codes for CASSEEPNGNGYTF.

In this sample, this clonotype turned up many times. The V and J genes are TRBV6-5 and TRBJ1-2, with 7 bases aligning to TRBD1. This CDR3 region has 12 residues. Germline V lookup: CDR1 MNHEY, CDR2 SVGAGI. J was trimmed by 11 bases and V by 2 bases; bases with no gene match: 5. The CDR3 sequence is CASSYGQDRYTF. The DNA for the CDR3 is TGTGCCAGCAGTTACGGACAGGATAGATACACCTTC.

This clonotype appeared many times. The CDR3 region is CASSQGQGLAQHTQYF. In nucleotides, the CDR3 is TGTGCCAGCAGCCAAGGACAAGGACTAGCTCAACATACGCAGTATTTT. This sequence joins TRBV14 and TRBJ2-3; 8 bases fit TRBD2. The trim removed 1 base at V and 7 bases at J, leaving 10 bases unmatched. Germline V lookup: CDR1 SGHDN, CDR2 FVKESK. The CDR3 runs 16 residues. Based on the CDR3 plus reference TRBV14 and TRBJ2-3, the full variable domain is EAGVTQFPSHSVIEKGQTVTLRCDPISGHDNLYWYRRVMGKEIKFLLHFVKESKQDESGMPNNRFLAERTGGTYSTLKVQPAELEDSGVYFCASSQGQGLAQHTQYFGPGTRLTVL.

The DNA of the CDR3 is TGCGCCAGCAGCCACGAGGGGACAGCGGCGGAATATGGCTACACCTTC. This gives the protein CASSHEGTAAEYGYTF. The rearrangement joins TRBV4-1 to TRBJ1-2; 7 bases fit TRBD1. Per germline, CDR1 MGHRA and CDR2 YSYEKL. This CDR3 has 16 amino acids. J was trimmed by 5 bases and V by 3 bases; bases with no gene match: 12.

This clonotype is a singleton in its sample. This sequence may be a read error, since a much larger clone differs from it by one base. The chain links TRBV9 to TRBJ1-3, with a possible D match to TRBD1 (5 bases). This CDR3 comprises 15 residues. Germline CDR1 SGDLS, CDR2 YYNGEE. This chain's CDR3 is CASSIGHDSGNAIYF. The CDR3 DNA is TGTGCCAGCAGCATCGGACACGACTCTGGAAACGCCATATATTTT.

This clonotype was seen only a few times. V and J are TRBV6-2 or TRBV6-3 and TRBJ1-2; D is uncertain. The CDR3 is made up of 13 amino acids. Germline CDR1 MNHEY, CDR2 SVGEGT. V dropped 7 bases and J dropped 8 bases, with 17 bases sitting between them. The CDR3 protein is CASNQPYIWGYTF. The CDR3 bases are TGTGCCAGCAACCAACCTTACATCTGGGGCTACACCTTC.

The chain links TRBV11-1 to TRBJ1-4; 8 nucleotides match TRBD1. Trimming took 2 bases from V and 4 from J; bases not matched to a gene: 6. From germline, CDR1 is SGHAT and CDR2 FQDESV (reference sequence). The CDR3 runs to 16 residues. The CDR3 loop reads CASSLTRGQVNEKLFF. In DNA, the CDR3 is TGTGCCAGCAGCTTAACCAGGGGGCAAGTTAATGAAAAACTGTTTTTT.

This clonotype was counted between two and nine times. This chain joins TRBV5-1 and TRBJ2-3; 9 bases align to TRBD1. Germline lookup yields CDR1 SGHRS and CDR2 YFSETQ. V was clipped by 4 bases and J by 5 bases; unmatched bases: 14. The CDR3 runs to 17 residues. CDR3 in DNA: TGCGCCAGCAGCCCAGGAGGGACAGGGAAGGGGCGAGATACGCAGTATTTT. This sequence encodes CASSPGGTGKGRDTQYF.

This clonotype was found many times. The chain is built from TRBV19 and TRBJ1-1, with D uncertain. V was cut by 7 bases and J by 0 bases, with 9 bases left in between. In germline, CDR1 is LNHDA, CDR2 SQIVND (reference sequence). The CDR3 length is 13 residues. The CDR3 DNA reads as TGTGCCAGTATGCCAGAAATGAACACTGAAGCTTTCTTT. Its protein product is CASMPEMNTEAFF.

A word on this clonotype: The junction and the germline gene differ at one end; a read error may be behind it. The J gene is TRBJ2-1, the V gene TRBV5-6; 9 nucleotides agree with TRBD1. The CDR3 is made up of 15 amino acids. Germline assignment: CDR1 SGHDT and CDR2 YYEEEE. This chain's CDR3 is CASSGRQGVGNGQFF. The CDR3 region has the DNA TGTGCCAGCAGCGGACGACAGGGGGTAGGCAATGGGCAGTTCTTC.

To note about this clonotype: This clone may be a read error of a much larger clone one base away. V gene TRBV29-1 combines with J gene TRBJ2-1; 8 nucleotides match TRBD2. Germline values: CDR1 SQVTM, CDR2 ANQGSEA. The CDR3 totals 14 residues. The CDR3 region is CGVDEREFGNEQFF. For the CDR3, the DNA is TGCGGCGTTGACGAGCGGGAGTTCGGGAATGAGCAGTTCTTC.

This clonotype was seen only a few times. The chain carries TRBV20-1 and TRBJ1-1, with no clear D. Germline lookup yields CDR1 DFQATT and CDR2 SNEGSKA (reference sequence). Trimming removed 0 bases from V and 4 bases from J, with 9 bases in between. The CDR3 sequence is 13 residues long. CDR3: CSARDPGSTEAFF. Here the CDR3 DNA reads TGCAGTGCTAGAGACCCGGGGAGCACTGAAGCTTTCTTT.

This clonotype was picked up many times. V usage is TRBV9 and J usage is TRBJ1-3; D ambiguous. Between the trimmed V and J ends, which lost 1 base and 4 bases, there was a span of 9 bases. Germline V gene data show CDR1 as SGDLS and CDR2 as YYNGEE. CDR3 length equals 14 residues. For the CDR3, the DNA is TGTGCCAGCAGCGTAACCACCGAAGGAAACACCATATATTTT. Translation gives CASSVTTEGNTIYF.

About this clonotype itself: It may be a read error: a sequence one base away is much more abundant. The chain is built from TRBV19 and TRBJ1-5; D ambiguous. Germline loops: CDR1 LNHDA, CDR2 SQIVND (reference sequence). This CDR3 is 12 amino acids long. The germline V and J ends were trimmed by 7 bases and 2 bases, with 6 bases remaining between them. For the CDR3, the DNA is TGTGCCAGTATCCCCGGCAATCAGCCCCAGCATTTT. This translates into CASIPGNQPQHF.

With regard to this clonotype: Relative to the germline gene, one junction end is altered; a read error may explain this. This chain joins TRBV10-3 and TRBJ1-2; D might be TRBD1 (6 bases). The CDR3 totals 16 residues. Germline assignment: CDR1 ENHRY and CDR2 SYGVKD. In DNA, the CDR3 is TGTGCCAGCAGTTACCGAACACCAGGGGAGGGCTATGGCTACACCTTC. This gives the protein CASSYRTPGEGYGYTF.

V gene TRBV2 combines with J gene TRBJ2-1; TRBD1 aligns across 9 bases. Germline CDR1 and CDR2: SNHLY and FYNNEI. The CDR3 is 15 amino acids. V lost 4 bases, J lost 5 bases, and 6 bases stayed unmatched. The CDR3 loop is CASSGTGEGNNEQFF. CDR3 nucleotides: TGTGCCAGCAGTGGGACAGGGGAAGGTAACAATGAGCAGTTCTTC.

This clonotype appeared many times. The genes are TRBV7-2 and TRBJ1-5, with D unresolved. Per the germline V gene, CDR1 is SGHTA and CDR2 is FQGNSA. Between the trimmed V and J ends, which lost 4 bases and 5 bases, there was a span of 9 bases. This CDR3 has 13 amino acids. The CDR3: CASSYAEDQPQHF. The CDR3 DNA follows: TGTGCCAGCAGCTATGCGGAGGATCAGCCCCAGCATTTT.

This clonotype was found once. The genes are TRBV4-3 and TRBJ1-2; 8 bases match TRBD1. The CDR3 spans 15 residues. J gave up 4 bases and V 2 bases, and 6 bases lay outside the gene matches. Germline CDR1 LGHNA, CDR2 YSLEER. This CDR3 reads CASSQQGASFYGYTF. The CDR3 coding sequence is TGCGCCAGCAGCCAACAGGGGGCTTCCTTCTATGGCTACACCTTC.

The J gene is TRBJ2-5, the V gene TRBV7-3; D might be TRBD1 (5 bases). Germline assignment: CDR1 SGHTA and CDR2 FQGTGA. Trimming pared 1 base from V and 4 bases from J, leaving 13 bases between. The CDR3 totals 15 residues. The CDR3 sequence is CASSLSPGIGETQYF. The DNA of the CDR3 is TGTGCCAGCAGCTTAAGCCCAGGGATAGGAGAGACCCAGTACTTC.

About this clonotype itself: Given a much more abundant clone one base away, this may be a read error. The chain uses TRBV19 and TRBJ1-6, with D possibly TRBD1 on 6 matching bases. The germline CDR1 and CDR2 sequences are LNHDA and SQIVND (reference sequence). The CDR3 is 16 residues long. The CDR3 bases are TGTGCCAGTAGTATAGCCTTACAGGGTACGGATTCACCCCACCACTTT. Encoded protein: CASSIALQGTDSPHHF.

Points on this clonotype: The germline gene is not matched at one end of the junction; a read error may be the cause. V usage is TRBV7-6 and J usage is TRBJ1-1, with D perhaps TRBD1 (5 bases). The CDR3 covers 14 residues. Germline assignment: CDR1 SGHVS and CDR2 FNYEAQ. The CDR3 protein is CASSVGVSNTEASF. DNA for the CDR3: TGCGCCAGCTCCGTGGGGGTTTCGAACACTGAAGCTTCCTTT.

Regarding this clonotype: This likely comes from a read error, as the CDR3 has no conserved phenylalanine or tryptophan at its end. The gene calls are TRBV6-2 or TRBV6-3 and TRBJ1-5; D uncertain. The CDR3 sequence is 13 residues long. The V gene lost 2 bases and the J gene lost 0 bases, with 2 bases spanning the gap. Germline lookup yields CDR1 MNHEY and CDR2 SVGEGT. CDR3 nucleotides: TGTGCCAGCAGTTACGATAGCAATCAGCCCCAGCATTCT. Translation: CASSYDSNQPQHS.

This clonotype was counted only a few times. The chain joins TRBV2 to TRBJ1-4; tentatively, D is TRBD1 (5 bases). Germline CDR1 reads SNHLY; CDR2 reads FYNNEI. V lost 5 bases and J 3 bases, leaving 13 bases between the germline ends. CDR3 length equals 15 residues. The CDR3 here is CASSQTAGPNEKLFF. In nucleotides, the CDR3 is TGTGCCAGCAGTCAGACAGCTGGGCCTAATGAAAAACTGTTTTTT.

The chain has TRBV10-2 and TRBJ1-1; 8 bases map to TRBD1. Germline-derived CDR1 and CDR2 are WSHSY and SAAADI. J gave up 3 bases and V 8 bases, and 11 bases lay outside the gene matches. The CDR3 has 15 residues. This chain's CDR3 is CASEGGDRGYTEAFF. The CDR3 DNA reads TGCGCCAGCGAAGGCGGAGACAGGGGTTACACTGAAGCTTTCTTT.

This chain connects TRBV25-1 to TRBJ1-5; no firm D call. CDR1 is MGHDK and CDR2 is SYGVNS in the germline V gene. Between the trimmed V and J ends, which lost 7 bases and 2 bases, there was a span of 15 bases. The CDR3 contains 15 residues. The CDR3, as DNA: TGTGCCAGCACCTTTAGGACGCTTGGCAATCAGCCCCAGCATTTT. This translates into CASTFRTLGNQPQHF.